The subject of this entry is one T cell receptor beta chain. Original methodology: Amplification with reference gene primers provided the estimates of nucleated cell counts. Libraries were prepared by immunoSEQ multiplex PCR; TCRdb keeps only in-frame clonotypes and omits some of them. V and J calls and clone size are as listed in that table; D and trimming were resolved from the DNA. The sample gives around 250,000 clones, approximately 88% of which show up once; 0.85% to 0.95% is in the top ten. The record originates from a study of blood T cell repertoires in COVID-19. Study-level background: Researchers got acute and convalescent COVID-19 samples from the United States, Italy and Spain. From T cells, B-cell-depleted T cells, or PBMCs came the material, which was cDNA or gDNA.

The germline gives CDR1 SGHAT, CDR2 FQNNGV. The CDR3 loop spans 15 amino acids. V was pared by 3 bases and J by 1 base, with 12 bases between. This clonotype was obtained from a woman between 40 and 50 years old who had recovered from COVID-19. Sequenced material: peripheral blood. The chain carries TRBV11-2 and TRBJ1-1; tentatively, D is TRBD1 (6 bases). This chain's CDR3 is CASSLGQGTNTEAFF. The CDR3 DNA follows: TGTGCCAGCAGCTTGGGGCAGGGGACGAACACTGAAGCTTTCTTT.